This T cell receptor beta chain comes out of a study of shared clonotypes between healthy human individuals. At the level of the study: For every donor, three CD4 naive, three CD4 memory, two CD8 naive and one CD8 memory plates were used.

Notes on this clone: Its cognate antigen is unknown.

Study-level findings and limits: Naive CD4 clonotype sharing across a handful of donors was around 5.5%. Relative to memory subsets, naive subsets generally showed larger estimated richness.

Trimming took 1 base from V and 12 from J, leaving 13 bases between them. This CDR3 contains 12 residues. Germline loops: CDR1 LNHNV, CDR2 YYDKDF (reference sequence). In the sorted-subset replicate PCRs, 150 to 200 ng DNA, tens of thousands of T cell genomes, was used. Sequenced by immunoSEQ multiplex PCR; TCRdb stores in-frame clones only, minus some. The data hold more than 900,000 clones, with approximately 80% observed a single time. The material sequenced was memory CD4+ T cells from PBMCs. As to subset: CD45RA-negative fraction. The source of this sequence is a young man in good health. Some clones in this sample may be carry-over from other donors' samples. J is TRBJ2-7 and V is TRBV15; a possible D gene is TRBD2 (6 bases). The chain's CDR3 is CATSRGEDMPYF. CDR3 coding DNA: TGTGCCACCAGCAGAGGGGAGGACATGCCGTACTTC.